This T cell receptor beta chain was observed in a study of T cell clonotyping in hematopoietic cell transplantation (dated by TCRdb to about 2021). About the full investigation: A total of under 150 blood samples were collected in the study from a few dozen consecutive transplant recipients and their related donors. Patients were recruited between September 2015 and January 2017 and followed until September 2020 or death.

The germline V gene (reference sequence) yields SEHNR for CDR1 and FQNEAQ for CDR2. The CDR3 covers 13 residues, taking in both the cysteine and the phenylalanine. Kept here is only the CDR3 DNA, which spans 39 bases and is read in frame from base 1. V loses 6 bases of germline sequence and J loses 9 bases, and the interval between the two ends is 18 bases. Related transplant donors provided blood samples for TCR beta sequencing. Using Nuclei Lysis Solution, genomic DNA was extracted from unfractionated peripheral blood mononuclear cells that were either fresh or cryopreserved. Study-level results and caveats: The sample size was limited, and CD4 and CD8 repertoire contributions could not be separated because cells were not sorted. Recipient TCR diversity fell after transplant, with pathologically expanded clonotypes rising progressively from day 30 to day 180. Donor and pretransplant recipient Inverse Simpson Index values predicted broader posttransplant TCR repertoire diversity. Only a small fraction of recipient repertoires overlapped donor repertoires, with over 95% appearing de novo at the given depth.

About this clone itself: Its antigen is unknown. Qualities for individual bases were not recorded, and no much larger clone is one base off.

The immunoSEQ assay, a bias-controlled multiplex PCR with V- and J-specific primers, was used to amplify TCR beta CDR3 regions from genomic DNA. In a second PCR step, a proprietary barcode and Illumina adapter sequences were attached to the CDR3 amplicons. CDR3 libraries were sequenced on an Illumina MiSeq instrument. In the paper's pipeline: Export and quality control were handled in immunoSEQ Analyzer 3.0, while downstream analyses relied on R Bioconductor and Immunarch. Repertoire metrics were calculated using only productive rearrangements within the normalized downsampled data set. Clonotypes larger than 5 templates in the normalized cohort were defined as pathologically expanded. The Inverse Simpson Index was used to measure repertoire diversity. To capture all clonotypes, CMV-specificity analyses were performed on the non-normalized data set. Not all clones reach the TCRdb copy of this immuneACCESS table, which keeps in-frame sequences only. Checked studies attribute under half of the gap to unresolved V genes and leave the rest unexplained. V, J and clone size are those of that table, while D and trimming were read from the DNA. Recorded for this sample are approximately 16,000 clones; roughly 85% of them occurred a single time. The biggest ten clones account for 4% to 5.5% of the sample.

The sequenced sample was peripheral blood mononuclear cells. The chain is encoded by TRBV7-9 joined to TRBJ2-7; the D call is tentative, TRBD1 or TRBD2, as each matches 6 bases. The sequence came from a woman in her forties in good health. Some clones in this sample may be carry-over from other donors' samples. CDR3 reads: CASSLGGQSGQYF. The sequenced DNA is TGTGCCAGCAGTCTAGGGGGGCAGTCGGGGCAGTACTTC.